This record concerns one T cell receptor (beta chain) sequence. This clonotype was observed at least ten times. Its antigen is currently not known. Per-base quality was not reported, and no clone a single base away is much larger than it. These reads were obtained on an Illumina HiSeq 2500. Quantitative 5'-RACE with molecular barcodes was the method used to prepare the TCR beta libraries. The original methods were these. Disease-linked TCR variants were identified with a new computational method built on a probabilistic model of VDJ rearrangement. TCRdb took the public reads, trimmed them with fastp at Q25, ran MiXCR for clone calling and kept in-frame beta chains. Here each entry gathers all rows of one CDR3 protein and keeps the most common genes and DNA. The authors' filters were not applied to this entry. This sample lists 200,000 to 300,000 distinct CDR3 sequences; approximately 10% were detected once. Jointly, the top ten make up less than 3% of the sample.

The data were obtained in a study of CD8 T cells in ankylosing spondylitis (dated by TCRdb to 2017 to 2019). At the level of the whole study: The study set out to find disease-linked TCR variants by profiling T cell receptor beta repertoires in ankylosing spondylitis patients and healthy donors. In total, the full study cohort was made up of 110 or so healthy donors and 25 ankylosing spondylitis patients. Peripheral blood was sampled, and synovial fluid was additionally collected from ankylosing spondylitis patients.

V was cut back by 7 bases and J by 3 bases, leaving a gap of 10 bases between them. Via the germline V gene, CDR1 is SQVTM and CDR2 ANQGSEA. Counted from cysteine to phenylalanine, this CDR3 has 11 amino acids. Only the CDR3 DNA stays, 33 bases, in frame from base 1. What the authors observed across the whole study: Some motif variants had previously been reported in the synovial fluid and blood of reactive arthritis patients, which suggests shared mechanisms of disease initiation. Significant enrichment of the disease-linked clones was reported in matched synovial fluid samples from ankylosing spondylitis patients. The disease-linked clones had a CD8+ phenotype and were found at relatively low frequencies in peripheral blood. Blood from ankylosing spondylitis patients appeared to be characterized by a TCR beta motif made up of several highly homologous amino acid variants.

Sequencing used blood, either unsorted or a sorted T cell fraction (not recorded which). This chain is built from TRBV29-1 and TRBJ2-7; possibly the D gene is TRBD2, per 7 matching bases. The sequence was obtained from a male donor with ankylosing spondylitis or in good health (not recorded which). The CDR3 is CSGGGDYEQYF. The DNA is TGCAGCGGAGGGGGGGACTACGAGCAGTACTTC.